A selection of T cell receptor beta chains follows, all from one sample in a study of a mutant IDH1 vaccine in newly diagnosed glioma. The protocol was immunoSEQ multiplex PCR, while the TCRdb copy is restricted to in-frame clones and leaves out a portion. The profile covers 50,000 to 70,000 clones, with about 90% appearing a single time and approximately 1.4% taken by the ten largest. Which antigens these TCRs recognize remains unknown. The source material was PBMCs, sampled from a glioma patient whose treatment included an IDH1 peptide vaccine. Receptors were obtained from a man between 35 and 55 years old with glioma. The CDR3 runs from the conserved cysteine through the conserved F or W. D genes are given only for firm matches. Where a row states a size, it is once, few, many or the class of an expanded clone; other rows omit it.

v_gene	j_gene	d_gene	abundance	CDR3aa	CDR3nt
TRBV7-6	TRBJ2-1	.	.	CASSPGVWDMTNEQFF	TGTGCCAGCAGCCCCGGGGTTTGGGATATGACGAATGAGCAGTTCTTC
TRBV15	TRBJ1-5	TRBD1	.	CATSSRDRGEGYSNQPQHF	TGTGCCACCAGCTCCCGGGACAGGGGCGAAGGATATAGCAATCAGCCCCAGCATTTT
TRBV27	TRBJ2-1	.	.	CASGVYPGQFF	TGTGCCAGCGGAGTTTATCCGGGGCAGTTCTTC
TRBV5-1	TRBJ2-1	.	.	CASSTGLGLYYNEQFF	TGCGCCAGCAGCACAGGGCTGGGATTATATTACAATGAGCAGTTCTTC
TRBV4-1	TRBJ2-7	TRBD2	few	CASSTPGLAGSRSGTSDEQYF	TGCGCCAGCAGCACTCCGGGACTAGCGGGATCCAGATCCGGAACCTCCGACGAGCAGTACTTC
TRBV25-1	TRBJ2-2	.	.	CASIGTNTGELFF	TGTGCCAGCATAGGGACAAACACCGGGGAGCTGTTTTTT
TRBV5-1	TRBJ2-7	.	.	CASSLVSGGRNEQYF	TGCGCCAGCAGCTTGGTGTCCGGAGGGAGGAACGAGCAGTACTTC
TRBV9	TRBJ2-3	.	.	CASSVGGPDTQYF	TGTGCCAGCAGCGTAGGGGGCCCAGATACGCAGTATTTT
TRBV5-1	TRBJ2-7	.	.	CASSFAEDYEQYF	TGCGCCAGCAGCTTTGCAGAGGACTACGAGCAGTACTTC
TRBV18	TRBJ2-5	TRBD1	.	CASSFDRGQETQYF	TGTGCCAGCTCATTCGACAGGGGGCAAGAGACCCAGTACTTC
TRBV10-2	TRBJ2-7	TRBD1	.	CASSDPPGQTYEQYF	TGCGCCAGCAGTGATCCACCGGGACAGACCTACGAGCAGTACTTC
TRBV19	TRBJ1-2	.	.	CASSIRSGNEGYTF	TGTGCCAGTAGCATCCGGTCGGGGAATGAGGGCTACACCTTC
TRBV7-2	TRBJ2-7	.	.	CASSLGPLYEQYF	TGTGCCAGCAGCTTAGGGCCGCTCTACGAGCAGTACTTC
TRBV5-3	TRBJ2-5	.	.	CARSLVGAQETQYF	TGTGCCAGAAGCTTGGTCGGGGCCCAAGAGACCCAGTACTTC
TRBV5-1	TRBJ2-7	TRBD2	.	CASSLANQREGSYEQYF	TGCGCCAGCAGCTTGGCCAACCAGCGGGAGGGATCATACGAGCAGTACTTC
TRBV5-1	TRBJ1-4	.	.	CASRASGAPSEKLFF	TGCGCCAGCAGGGCCTCGGGGGCCCCAAGTGAAAAACTGTTTTTT
TRBV7-3	TRBJ2-2	TRBD1	.	CASSPNDRVNTGELFF	TGTGCCAGCAGCCCGAACGACAGGGTCAACACCGGGGAGCTGTTTTTT
TRBV27	TRBJ2-7	.	.	CASSFQGPYEQYF	TGTGCCAGCAGTTTTCAGGGACCCTACGAGCAGTACTTC
TRBV6-6	TRBJ1-4	TRBD1	.	CASSYGTGEKLFF	TGTGCCAGCAGTTACGGGACAGGTGAAAAACTGTTTTTT
TRBV4-2	TRBJ2-7	TRBD2	.	CASSPGTSGRDYEQYF	TGTGCCAGCAGCCCCGGGACTAGCGGGAGGGACTACGAGCAGTACTTC
TRBV7-2	TRBJ2-7	TRBD2	.	CASSLIAGGPSYEQYF	TGTGCCAGCAGCTTAATAGCGGGAGGGCCCTCCTACGAGCAGTACTTC
TRBV19	TRBJ1-5	.	.	CASRDGPLSNQPQHF	TGTGCCAGTAGGGATGGCCCCCTTAGCAATCAGCCCCAGCATTTT
TRBV29-1	TRBJ1-5	.	.	CSVSRGNGNQPQHF	TGCAGCGTATCTCGGGGGAATGGCAATCAGCCCCAGCATTTT
TRBV4-2	TRBJ2-1	TRBD2	once	CASSQREPDNEQFF	TGTGCCAGCAGCCAGCGGGAGCCCGACAATGAGCAGTTCTTC
TRBV7-9	TRBJ1-4	TRBD1	.	CASSLGGQGENEKLFF	TGTGCCAGCAGCTTAGGGGGACAGGGGGAAAATGAAAAACTGTTTTTT
TRBV6-1	TRBJ2-5	.	.	CASNPTGTEEETQYF	TGTGCCAGCAATCCTACCGGGACCGAGGAAGAGACCCAGTACTTC
TRBV6-1	TRBJ2-1	.	few	CASSEGGLVFGFF	TGTGCCAGCAGTGAAGGAGGGCTTGTCTTTGGATTCTTC
TRBV19	TRBJ2-1	TRBD2	.	CARLAGEPSEQFF	TGTGCCAGGCTAGCGGGAGAGCCTTCTGAGCAGTTCTTC
TRBV20-1	TRBJ2-7	.	.	CSAMDSYEQYF	TGCAGTGCGATGGACAGCTACGAGCAGTACTTC
TRBV30	TRBJ2-7	.	.	CAWSVRGNRDSGSYEQYF	TGTGCCTGGAGTGTACGGGGGAACCGGGACAGCGGATCCTACGAGCAGTACTTC
TRBV5-1	TRBJ2-5	TRBD2	few	CASSAGVNGETQYF	TGCGCCAGCAGCGCGGGAGTGAACGGAGAGACCCAGTACTTC
TRBV29-1	TRBJ2-1	TRBD1	.	CSVARTGTYNEQFF	TGCAGCGTTGCCCGGACAGGGACCTACAATGAGCAGTTCTTC
TRBV19	TRBJ1-1	.	.	CAAQGLYTEAFF	TGTGCCGCACAGGGACTGTACACTGAAGCTTTCTTT
TRBV27	TRBJ1-5	.	.	CASSGPRGEPQHF	TGTGCCAGCAGCGGGCCCCGGGGGGAGCCCCAGCATTTT
TRBV19	TRBJ2-7	.	.	CASSQDRTMYEQYF	TGTGCCAGTAGTCAGGACAGAACCATGTACGAGCAGTACTTC
TRBV18	TRBJ2-7	TRBD1	.	CASSPRDSSYEQYF	TGTGCCAGCTCACCTCGGGACAGCTCCTACGAGCAGTACTTC
TRBV5-8	TRBJ1-5	TRBD1	.	CASSQGQGNQPQHF	TGTGCCAGCAGCCAGGGACAGGGGAATCAGCCCCAGCATTTT
TRBV7-8	TRBJ1-1	.	.	CASSIGTGKMEAFF	TGTGCCAGCAGCATCGGGACTGGGAAGATGGAAGCTTTCTTT
TRBV5-1	TRBJ1-5	.	few	CANASTDQPQHF	TGCGCCAACGCATCCACGGATCAGCCCCAGCATTTT
TRBV29-1	TRBJ1-1	TRBD1	.	CSVLSGTVNTEAFF	TGCAGCGTTTTGTCCGGGACAGTAAACACTGAAGCTTTCTTT
TRBV7-9	TRBJ2-4	.	.	CASSLISQSKNIQYF	TGTGCCAGCAGCTTGATTTCGCAGTCCAAAAACATTCAGTACTTC
TRBV9	TRBJ1-5	TRBD1	medium-sized	CASSVGTGGNQPQHF	TGTGCCAGCAGCGTAGGAACAGGGGGGAATCAGCCCCAGCATTTT
TRBV2	TRBJ1-1	.	.	CASSESVEAFF	TGTGCCAGCAGTGAATCGGTTGAAGCTTTCTTT
TRBV28	TRBJ1-1	.	.	CASSSDYTEAFF	TGTGCCAGCAGCTCGGACTACACTGAAGCTTTCTTT
TRBV5-8	TRBJ1-2	.	once	CASSPDGLIKTRYGYTF	TGTGCCAGCAGCCCCGACGGATTGATCAAAACCCGTTATGGCTACACCTTC
TRBV28	TRBJ2-1	TRBD1	.	CASGSWETGRNEQFF	TGTGCCAGCGGGAGTTGGGAGACAGGGCGCAATGAGCAGTTCTTC
TRBV19	TRBJ1-2	.	.	CASHGGYPGYTF	TGTGCCAGTCACGGAGGGTACCCTGGCTACACCTTC
TRBV5-1	TRBJ2-3	.	.	CASSFRSSTDTQYF	TGCGCCAGCAGCTTTCGCTCCTCCACAGATACGCAGTATTTT
TRBV6-5	TRBJ2-3	.	.	CASSASTDTQYF	TGTGCCAGCAGTGCTAGCACAGATACGCAGTATTTT
TRBV5-1	TRBJ2-7	TRBD1	.	CASSALPGQGSYEQYF	TGCGCCAGCAGCGCCTTACCGGGACAGGGCTCCTACGAGCAGTACTTC
TRBV5-8	TRBJ1-5	TRBD1	.	CASSLRDRGLSNQPQHF	TGTGCCAGCAGCCTAAGGGACAGGGGGCTCAGCAATCAGCCCCAGCATTTT
TRBV5-1	TRBJ2-2	.	.	CASTLGSSGTGELFF	TGCGCCAGCACCTTGGGGAGTTCGGGCACCGGGGAGCTGTTTTTT
TRBV6-5	TRBJ2-4	.	.	CASSSSGPGIQYF	TGTGCCAGCAGTTCCTCAGGACCAGGCATTCAGTACTTC
TRBV9	TRBJ1-1	TRBD1	.	CASSDSGTGKEAFF	TGTGCCAGCAGCGACTCCGGGACAGGGAAGGAAGCTTTCTTT
TRBV11-3	TRBJ2-1	.	once	CASSLGLSSYNEQFF	TGTGCCAGCAGCTTAGGACTTAGCTCCTACAATGAGCAGTTCTTC
TRBV6-1	TRBJ1-5	.	.	CASSAYTGGNQPQHF	TGTGCCAGCAGTGCCTATACAGGAGGCAATCAGCCCCAGCATTTT
TRBV20-1	TRBJ1-2	.	.	CSAGPYGYTF	TGCAGTGCCGGACCCTATGGCTACACCTTC
TRBV19	TRBJ2-5	.	.	CASSSNQETQYF	TGTGCCAGTAGTTCCAACCAAGAGACCCAGTACTTC
TRBV6-1	TRBJ1-2	TRBD1	.	CASSDGTGPNYGYTF	TGTGCCAGCAGTGATGGGACAGGCCCTAACTATGGCTACACCTTC
TRBV7-9	TRBJ2-5	.	.	CASRIEETQYF	TGTGCCAGCAGGATTGAAGAGACCCAGTACTTC